These 14 T cell receptor beta chains came from one sample sequenced in a study of T-cell memory formation after mild COVID-19. MiXCR, applied by TCRdb to the 5' RACE reads, yields one record per CDR3 protein. The sample holds roughly 400,000 distinct CDR3 sequences, approximately 24% seen once. The sample comprised PBMCs or a T cell subset sorted from them (not recorded which). These receptors originate from an adult woman who had mild COVID-19 (a few samples of this study predate the infection). Cell type and time point are not known.

Only one count was recorded for this clonotype. The CDR3 protein is CSVVPGQEFYGYTF. The CDR3 bases are TGCAGCGTAGTACCGGGACAGGAGTTCTATGGCTACACCTTC. The chain joins TRBV29-1 to TRBJ1-2, with TRBD1 identical over 8 bases. Germline CDR1 is SQVTM and CDR2 is ANQGSEA. This CDR3 has 14 residues. V was pared by 6 bases and J by 4 bases, with 10 bases of the junction left unmatched.

This chain connects TRBV10-3 to TRBJ1-1; no firm D call. V dropped 0 bases and J dropped 6 bases, with 5 bases sitting between them. The germline V gene encodes CDR1 ENHRY and CDR2 SYGVKD. This CDR3 has 12 residues. CDR3 in amino acids: CAISESYAEAFF. CDR3 DNA sequence: TGTGCCATCAGTGAGTCTTATGCTGAAGCTTTCTTT.

At least ten counts were recorded for this clonotype. The rearrangement uses TRBV4-3 and TRBJ2-1, with 9 bases aligning to TRBD2. The CDR3 consists of 15 residues. Germline assignment: CDR1 LGHNA and CDR2 YSLEER. Unmatched junction bases numbered 7, after V lost 4 bases and J lost 6 bases. The CDR3 is CASSPEGLAINEQFF. DNA for the CDR3: TGCGCCAGCAGCCCCGAGGGACTAGCTATCAATGAGCAGTTCTTC.

The chain is built from TRBV7-2 and TRBJ2-7; a possible D gene is TRBD1 (6 bases). This CDR3 is built from 14 residues. Germline lookup yields CDR1 SGHTA and CDR2 FQGNSA. Trimming left V 4 bases short and J 2 bases short, with 12 bases between. The CDR3 reads CASSWWGQTYEQYF. DNA for the CDR3: TGTGCCAGCAGCTGGTGGGGACAAACCTACGAGCAGTACTTC.

The genes are TRBV7-8 and TRBJ2-1; 7 bases are a match to TRBD2. V shed 5 bases and J 9 bases; nucleotides not matched to a gene: 16. Germline values: CDR1 SGHVS, CDR2 FQNEAQ. This CDR3 contains 16 residues. The DNA of the CDR3 is TGTGCCAGCAGCCCCACGGGGGAGCGGGGAGATGGTGAGCAGTTCTTC. Amino acids: CASSPTGERGDGEQFF.

This clonotype was counted a few times. The gene calls are TRBV5-1 and TRBJ2-2; D ambiguous. The CDR3 extends over 13 amino acids. V was clipped by 1 base and J by 5 bases, with 6 bases between them. Germline CDR1 is SGHRS and CDR2 is YFSETQ. The CDR3 DNA sequence: TGCGCCAGCAGCTTGTACACAACCGGGGAGCTGTTTTTT. This encodes CASSLYTTGELFF.

This rearrangement joins TRBV4-3 to TRBJ2-3; 7 nucleotides match TRBD2. Germline V lookup: CDR1 LGHNA, CDR2 YSLEER. This CDR3 contains 17 residues. The junction had 9 bases not matched to a gene; V was cut back by 2 bases and J by 1 base. The CDR3 loop is CASSQSWTRRGTDTQYF. The CDR3 nucleotides read TGCGCCAGCAGCCAATCGTGGACTAGACGAGGCACAGATACGCAGTATTTT.

This sequence joins TRBV4-3 and TRBJ2-3, with D perhaps TRBD2 (6 bases). Deletions cut 4 bases from V and 1 base from J, with 15 bases between. Germline lookup yields CDR1 LGHNA and CDR2 YSLEER. The CDR3 is 16 amino acids. The CDR3 region is CASSPGLRRGTDTQYF. The CDR3 bases are TGCGCCAGCAGCCCCGGACTACGTAGGGGCACAGATACGCAGTATTTT.

The V and J genes are TRBV4-3 and TRBJ2-3, with 10 bases aligning to TRBD1. Trimming at V came to 2 bases and at J to 1 base, leaving 3 bases not matched to a gene. The CDR3 has 16 amino acids. Germline assignment: CDR1 LGHNA and CDR2 YSLEER. The CDR3 sequence: CASSQRGTGGTDTQYF. The CDR3 DNA is TGCGCCAGCAGCCAAAGAGGGACAGGGGGCACAGATACGCAGTATTTT.

Only a few counts were recorded for this clonotype. One end of the junction varies from germline; a read error may be responsible. The chain carries TRBV7-7 and TRBJ2-3; 9 bases match TRBD1. The CDR3 is made up of 16 amino acids. In germline, CDR1 is SSHAT, CDR2 FNYEAQ (reference sequence). The CDR3 DNA is TGTGCTAGCAGCTCGGGGGGAGACAGGGGGTCCGACACGCAGTATTTT. Protein sequence: CASSSGGDRGSDTQYF.

This clonotype has only a few counts. The gene calls are TRBV4-1 and TRBJ2-1; D is perhaps TRBD2 (6 bases). The germline CDR1 and CDR2 sequences are MGHRA and YSYEKL. The CDR3 spans 17 residues. V gave up 3 bases and J gave up 0 bases, with 15 bases separating them. The CDR3 sequence is CASSHGGTDSSYNEQFF. As DNA, the CDR3 is TGCGCCAGCAGCCATGGCGGGACCGATAGCTCCTACAATGAGCAGTTCTTC.

This clonotype was seen a few times. The CDR3 loop reads CASSLGRGRYSEQFF. The DNA of the CDR3 is TGTGCCAGCAGCTTAGGTCGGGGGAGGTATTCTGAGCAGTTCTTC. The chain combines TRBV7-8 with TRBJ2-1, with D possibly matching TRBD2 (6 bases). The germline V and J ends were trimmed by 1 base and 9 bases, with 16 bases remaining between them. The CDR3 covers 15 residues. CDR1 and CDR2 from the germline V gene are SGHVS and FQNEAQ.

V usage is TRBV19 and J usage is TRBJ2-7, with D perhaps TRBD2 (5 bases). This CDR3 contains 14 residues. Per the germline V gene, CDR1 is LNHDA and CDR2 is SQIVND (reference sequence). The germline V and J ends were trimmed by 5 bases and 2 bases, with 13 bases remaining between them. CDR3: CASSPEDGTYEQYF. Written as DNA, the CDR3 is TGTGCCAGTAGTCCGGAGGACGGGACCTACGAGCAGTACTTC.

This clonotype has a handful of counts. The chain employs TRBV12-3 or TRBV12-4 and TRBJ2-5; 8 bases match TRBD2. Unmatched junction bases numbered 13, after V lost 10 bases and J lost 6 bases. The CDR3 loop spans 14 amino acids. The CDR3 spells CATRETSAGKTQYF. The CDR3 DNA sequence: TGTGCCACCCGAGAGACTAGCGCGGGAAAGACCCAGTACTTC.